Listed below are T cell receptor beta chains from one sample, sequenced in a study of blood T cell repertoires in COVID-19. Repertoires were generated with immunoSEQ multiplex PCR, while TCRdb's copy carries only in-frame clones and drops some. Here the sample spans approximately 160,000 clones, about 88% being singletons. The specimen was PBMCs or T cells enriched from blood (not recorded which). All receptors come from a woman aged 45-65 years who had recovered from COVID-19. The CDR3 runs from the conserved cysteine through the conserved F or W. The order of the fields is CDR3 length, D gene, J gene, V gene, CDR3 protein. A D gene is named only where the DNA matches it firmly.

15 NA TRBJ1-2 TRBV6-5 CASSYYQGRAYGYTF
16 NA TRBJ2-5 TRBV20-1 CSASEWGQGGQETQYF
16 TRBD1 TRBJ1-2 TRBV19 CASSATDGTAARGYTF
15 TRBD1 TRBJ1-2 TRBV24-1 CATSDSAGGIYGYTF
16 TRBD1 TRBJ2-3 TRBV30 CAWSVRGTGGLDTQYF
16 TRBD1 TRBJ2-7 TRBV5-3 CARSLTYGTGVNEQYF
14 TRBD2 TRBJ2-5 TRBV2 CASSGLAGDETQYF
15 NA TRBJ2-1 TRBV10-3 CAISGAEGVYNEQFF
13 TRBD1 TRBJ2-7 TRBV18 CASSPDRGDEQYF
13 NA TRBJ2-7 TRBV7-8 CASSSGLVSEQYF
12 NA TRBJ1-1 TRBV27 CASSLSAREIHF
15 TRBD2 TRBJ2-1 TRBV14 CASSQGLAWRTEQFF
15 TRBD2 TRBJ2-1 TRBV29-1 CSVRRGGGTYNEQFF
15 NA TRBJ1-6 TRBV4-2 CASSPRDSINSPLHF
14 NA TRBJ1-3 TRBV9 CASSPSGSGNTIYF
15 TRBD1 TRBJ2-6 TRBV28 CASSRTGSGANVLTF
15 NA TRBJ1-1 TRBV20-1 CSASFSGFMNTEAFF
13 NA TRBJ1-2 TRBV29-1 CSVPGRGLYGYTF
14 NA TRBJ2-3 TRBV7-6 CASSLGASTDTQYF
16 NA TRBJ2-2 TRBV7-2 CASSLDYRANTGELFF
14 NA TRBJ2-1 TRBV7-2 CASNPRTADNEQFF
13 TRBD2 TRBJ2-1 TRBV11-2 CASSSTGLASQFF
13 TRBD2 TRBJ2-3 TRBV30 CAWTGTSRDTQYF
18 TRBD1 TRBJ1-5 TRBV5-3 CARSRGQVGSSLNQPQHF
15 TRBD2 TRBJ2-5 TRBV7-6 CASSGDSGVGETQYF
12 NA TRBJ1-1 TRBV7-2 CASSPGQTEAFF
14 NA TRBJ2-3 TRBV5-1 CASSLEGGTDTQYF
14 TRBD2 TRBJ2-3 TRBV5-1 CASRTSGSADTQYF
15 TRBD2 TRBJ2-7 TRBV7-8 CASSSLAEKSYEQYF
15 TRBD2 TRBJ2-1 TRBV27 CASTAGTSGVNEQFF
16 TRBD1 TRBJ1-2 TRBV2 CASRLLGQETTDGYTF
16 TRBD2 TRBJ2-1 TRBV25-1 CASSFGRLAMDNEQFF
15 NA TRBJ1-1 TRBV6-5 CASFPGGVMNTEAFF
19 TRBD2 TRBJ2-2 TRBV19 CASSIFPLRGRALPGELFF
16 NA TRBJ1-5 TRBV7-9 CASSSGTLGQDQPQHF
15 TRBD1 TRBJ1-1 TRBV27 CASSFRNRGDTEAFF
12 TRBD1 TRBJ2-7 TRBV29-1 CSVEGQDYEQYF
16 TRBD2 TRBJ2-7 TRBV24-1 CATSDPGTSGTYEQYF
16 NA TRBJ1-5 TRBV19 CASSIGQSVPNQPQHF
19 NA TRBJ2-7 TRBV28 CASSLLVKAVQRANYEQYF
17 TRBD2 TRBJ2-7 TRBV7-2 CASSLVRTSGSNGEQYF
17 NA TRBJ2-4 TRBV11-2 CASSLVGGGGTKNIQYF
13 TRBD2 TRBJ2-3 TRBV24-1 CATSDPPSGRQYF
14 NA TRBJ1-6 TRBV5-8 CASSFGGYNSPLHF
15 NA TRBJ1-3 TRBV3-1/TRBV3-2 CASSQLQGPGNTIYF
15 NA TRBJ1-6 TRBV9 CASSERASYNSPLHF
15 NA TRBJ1-2 TRBV7-2 CASSLVIQETYGYTF
13 NA TRBJ2-7 TRBV30 CAWSVRQGYEQYF
14 NA TRBJ2-1 TRBV4-1 CASSQDRGGNEQFF
13 NA TRBJ2-5 TRBV14 CASSQGQQETQYF
16 NA TRBJ2-1 TRBV5-4 CASKRAGGAGRNEQFF
13 NA TRBJ2-7 TRBV5-1 CASSLTSPYEQYF
14 NA TRBJ2-7 TRBV15 CATSAYRSSYEQYF
13 NA TRBJ2-5 TRBV4-3 CASSQDLAGPPYF